One sample yielded the 2 T cell receptor beta chains listed below, sequenced in a study of shared clonotypes between healthy human individuals. Libraries were prepared by immunoSEQ multiplex PCR; TCRdb keeps only in-frame clonotypes and omits some of them. Of 2 million to 2.5 million clones listed, approximately 94% were seen once; the top ten hold approximately 0.13%. The sample comprised naive CD4+ T cells sorted from blood. Subset meaning: CD45RA+ positively selected. The receptors shown here come from a man aged 18 to 35 in good health.

The chain is built from TRBV5-4 and TRBJ1-2; TRBD1 matches at 7 bases. The CDR3 is 13 amino acids. CDR1 SGHNT and CDR2 YYREEE come from the germline V gene (reference sequence). V trimming: 5 bases; J trimming: 4 bases; junction bases outside the gene matches: 5. CDR3 DNA sequence: TGTGCCAGCAGTCGGGACAGCCTCTATGGCTACACCTTC. Encoded protein: CASSRDSLYGYTF.

Comment on this clone: The sample holds other DNA sequences that translate to the same CDR3. This chain joins TRBV18 and TRBJ2-7; 7 positions agree with TRBD1. Germline values: CDR1 KGHSH, CDR2 LQKENI. The CDR3 consists of 14 residues. Unmatched junction bases numbered 4, after V lost 3 bases and J lost 2 bases. The CDR3 DNA is TGTGCCAGCTCACCCTCCGGGACAGCCTACGAGCAGTACTTC. Amino acid sequence: CASSPSGTAYEQYF.